These 32 T cell receptor beta chains were sequenced from one sample in a study of monozygotic twins with inflammatory bowel disease. From its re-call of the 5' RACE reads, TCRdb lists each CDR3 protein once, without DNA. The sample table includes some 330,000 distinct CDR3 sequences. Material for sequencing was blood. Receptors were obtained from a human donor with ulcerative colitis or Crohn's disease, or a healthy co-twin of an affected twin (not recorded which).

This rearrangement joins TRBV12-5 to TRBJ1-1; TCRdb names TRBD1, which stays unverified in the absence of DNA. The CDR3 is 14 amino acids. Germline V gene lookup returns CDR1 LGHNT and CDR2 FRNRAP. CDR3 loop: CASGHSQGRTEAFF.

This chain uses TRBV12-3 or TRBV12-4 with TRBJ1-6; there is no DNA to check the TCRdb D call of TRBD1. This CDR3 comprises 16 residues. The CDR3 is CASSLAQGVVGSPLHF.

This sequence joins TRBV27 and TRBJ1-6; no DNA is available, so the TRBD1 call from TCRdb remains unchecked. Germline CDR1 is MNHEY and CDR2 is SMNVEV (reference sequence). The CDR3 consists of 16 residues. CDR3 sequence reads: CASSLHDSPGASPLHF.

The chain links TRBV7-2 to TRBJ1-4; there is no DNA to check the TCRdb D call of TRBD1. The CDR3 length is 15 residues. Germline V gene data show CDR1 as SGHTA and CDR2 as FQGNSA. The CDR3: CASSSWDRGAEKLFF.

The chain has TRBV7-3 and TRBJ2-3. The CDR3 length is 15 residues. From germline, CDR1 is SGHTA and CDR2 FQGTGA. This CDR3 reads CASSLSLMSTDTQYF.

The chain employs TRBV14 and TRBJ2-1. Germline V CDR1 and CDR2: SGHDN, FVKESK. CDR3 length equals 13 residues. The CDR3 reads CASSQTLVVEQFF.

CDR3 region: CSSGTGIREQYF. The chain recombines TRBV20-1 with TRBJ2-7; checking the TCRdb D call of TRBD1 is not possible without DNA. Germline assignment: CDR1 DFQATT and CDR2 SNEGSKA (reference sequence). The CDR3 contains 12 residues.

The chain links TRBV11-2 to TRBJ1-5; TCRdb selects TRBD1, and the lack of DNA leaves this call unchecked. The CDR3 has 16 amino acids. The germline CDR1 and CDR2 sequences are SGHAT and FQNNGV. CDR3 amino acids: CASSLQGGWGNQPQHF.

The V gene is TRBV14, the J gene TRBJ1-6; without DNA, the TCRdb call of TRBD1 cannot be checked. Germline CDR1 reads SGHDN; CDR2 reads FVKESK. This CDR3 is built from 16 residues. CDR3 in amino acids: CASSQGNNRGNSPLHF.

The chain combines TRBV7-2 with TRBJ2-2. CDR3 size: 12 residues. The germline gives CDR1 SGHTA, CDR2 FQGNSA. This CDR3 reads CASSYYGGELFF.

The J gene is TRBJ2-6, the V gene TRBV5-1; the TCRdb D gene call, TRBD2, has no DNA to confirm it. Germline V CDR1 and CDR2: SGHRS, YFSETQ. The CDR3 has 15 amino acids. The CDR3 spells CASRLEGAGANVLTF. The variable domain in full, completed from reference TRBV5-1 and TRBJ2-6, reads KAGVTQTPRYLIKTRGQQVTLSCSPISGHRSVSWYQQTPGQGLQFLFEYFSETQRNKGNFPGRFSGRQFSNSRSEMNVSTLELGDSALYLCASRLEGAGANVLTFGAGSRLTVL.

The chain employs TRBV3-1 and TRBJ2-7; as DNA is missing, the TRBD1 call by TCRdb cannot be tested. The CDR3 runs to 17 residues. CDR1 is LGHDT and CDR2 is YNNKEL in the germline V gene (reference sequence). CDR3 protein: CASSQLTGVGTMAEQYF.

The chain uses TRBV12-3 or TRBV12-4 and TRBJ2-7; checking the TCRdb D call of TRBD1 is not possible without DNA. The CDR3 has 15 residues. CDR3 sequence reads: CASSPTGTGAREQYF.

The genes are TRBV18 and TRBJ2-3; the TCRdb D gene call, TRBD1, has no DNA to confirm it. Looked up from germline, CDR1 is KGHSH and CDR2 is LQKENI. This CDR3 contains 14 residues. This CDR3 is CASSPLGALHTQYF.

This chain links TRBV7-2 with TRBJ1-3. The CDR3 runs to 15 residues. Germline V gene lookup returns CDR1 SGHTA and CDR2 FQGNSA. The CDR3 sequence: CASSPGRFSGNTIYF.

The chain has TRBV12-3 or TRBV12-4 and TRBJ1-1. This CDR3 spans 13 amino acids. CDR3 region: CASSFHMNTEAFF.

This rearrangement joins TRBV2 to TRBJ2-7. Germline loops: CDR1 SNHLY, CDR2 FYNNEI. This CDR3 contains 14 residues. The CDR3 spells CASSEDLAAYEQYF.

This chain links TRBV29-1 with TRBJ2-3; TCRdb returns TRBD2, unconfirmable since there is no DNA. The CDR3 is made up of 12 amino acids. Germline V gives CDR1 SQVTM, CDR2 ANQGSEA. The CDR3 is CSSGLATDTQYF.

The chain couples TRBV14 to TRBJ2-1. CDR1 and CDR2 from the germline V gene are SGHDN and FVKESK. This CDR3 comprises 11 residues. The CDR3 loop is CASSQGHEQFF.

The chain carries TRBV24-1 and TRBJ1-1; lacking DNA, the TRBD1 call made by TCRdb goes unchecked. This CDR3 has 15 amino acids. The germline CDR1 and CDR2 sequences are KGHDR and SFDVKD. The CDR3 region is CATSEAGAGLTEAFF.

The genes are TRBV27 and TRBJ1-2; TCRdb calls TRBD1, which cannot be checked without DNA. Germline loops: CDR1 MNHEY, CDR2 SMNVEV (reference sequence). The CDR3 is made up of 13 amino acids. The CDR3 here is CASSLWGRDGYTF.

This chain links TRBV3-1 with TRBJ1-1; with no DNA, the TCRdb D assignment of TRBD1 cannot be verified. Germline V gene data show CDR1 as LGHDT and CDR2 as YNNKEL (reference sequence). There are 19 residues in the CDR3. CDR3 protein: CASSLRSSGQGARSTEAFF.

The rearrangement joins TRBV5-1 to TRBJ2-1; as DNA is missing, the TRBD1 call by TCRdb cannot be tested. This CDR3 has 15 residues. Germline CDR1 reads SGHRS; CDR2 reads YFSETQ. CDR3 amino acids: CASSLGQSSYNEQFF.

CDR3 protein: CASSQDSRDTDTQYF. The chain links TRBV4-3 to TRBJ2-3; TCRdb's assignment of TRBD1 cannot be checked, as there is no DNA. The CDR3 has 15 residues. In germline, CDR1 is LGHNA, CDR2 YSLEER.

The J gene is TRBJ1-4, the V gene TRBV5-1; the TCRdb D gene call, TRBD1, has no DNA to confirm it. Germline V gene data show CDR1 as SGHRS and CDR2 as YFSETQ. The CDR3 spans 16 residues. CDR3 in amino acids: CASSPRGQGAQEKLFF.

The chain has TRBV28 and TRBJ2-1; TCRdb's D gene call, TRBD1, goes unchecked for lack of DNA. The CDR3 covers 15 residues. CDR1 is MDHEN, CDR2 SYDVKM, per germline. The CDR3 spells CASIRGAGTYNEQFF.

The V call is TRBV12-3 or TRBV12-4, the J call TRBJ2-2; TCRdb lists TRBD2, though no DNA is available to test this call. CDR3 size: 17 residues. The CDR3 sequence is CASSSLFTSSRPGELFF.

J is TRBJ1-4 and V is TRBV10-3; the TCRdb call, TRBD1, lacks DNA for checking. There are 14 residues in the CDR3. Germline V gene lookup returns CDR1 ENHRY and CDR2 SYGVKD. CDR3 protein: CAISEGQGVEKLFF.

The chain carries TRBV4-3 and TRBJ2-6; TCRdb gives TRBD1 as the D gene, but with no DNA this cannot be confirmed. Germline V gene data show CDR1 as LGHNA and CDR2 as YSLEER. This CDR3 is built from 16 residues. CDR3 loop: CASRGDRGTGANVLTF.

CDR3 in amino acids: CASSLAQFYEQYF. V gene TRBV5-1 combines with J gene TRBJ2-7. Germline lookup yields CDR1 SGHRS and CDR2 YFSETQ. The CDR3 extends over 13 amino acids.

The chain joins TRBV5-6 to TRBJ2-3. This CDR3 is 15 amino acids long. Germline CDR1 SGHDT, CDR2 YYEEEE. The CDR3 sequence: CASSLVVLSTDTQYF.

The CDR3 here is CASSGGVGSGTQYF. V usage is TRBV10-2 and J usage is TRBJ2-5; the D gene TCRdb calls, TRBD2, cannot be checked with no DNA. Germline assignment: CDR1 WSHSY and CDR2 SAAADI. CDR3 size: 14 residues.